This entry concerns a single TCR beta chain. The entry originates in a study of blood T cell repertoires in COVID-19. As processed by the authors: Researchers report that nucleated cell counts were estimated from reference gene primer amplification. Here immunoSEQ multiplex PCR was the method, and the copy in TCRdb shows in-frame clones only, minus some. The D gene and trimming were derived from the DNA, and the V and J assignments and clone size from that table. The table includes about 220,000 clones, around 89% detected once. CDR1 is SEHNR and CDR2 is FQNEAQ in the germline V gene (reference sequence). There are 17 residues in the CDR3. V was pared by 1 base and J by 1 base, with 7 bases of the junction left unmatched.

The rearrangement joins TRBV7-9 to TRBJ1-1, with 9 bases fitting TRBD1. The specimen sequenced was PBMCs or T cells enriched from blood (not recorded which). The receptor's source is a woman under 40 who had recovered from COVID-19. The DNA of the CDR3 is TGTGCCAGCAGCTTAGAGCCGGGACAGGGATCGAACACTGAAGCTTTCTTT. Amino acids: CASSLEPGQGSNTEAFF.